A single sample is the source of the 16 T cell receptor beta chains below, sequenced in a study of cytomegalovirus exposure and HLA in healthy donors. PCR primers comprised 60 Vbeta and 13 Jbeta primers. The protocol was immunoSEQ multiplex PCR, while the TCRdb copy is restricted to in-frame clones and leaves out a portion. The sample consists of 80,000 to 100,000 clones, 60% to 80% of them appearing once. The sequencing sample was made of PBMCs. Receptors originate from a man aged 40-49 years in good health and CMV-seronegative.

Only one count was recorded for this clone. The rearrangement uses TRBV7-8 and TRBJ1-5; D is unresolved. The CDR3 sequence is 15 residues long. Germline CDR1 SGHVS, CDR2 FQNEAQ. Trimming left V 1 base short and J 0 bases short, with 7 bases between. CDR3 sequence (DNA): TGTGCCAGCAGCTTAGGGGCAGATAGCAATCAGCCCCAGCATTTT. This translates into CASSLGADSNQPQHF. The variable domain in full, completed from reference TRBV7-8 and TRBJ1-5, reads GAGVSQSPRYKVAKRGQDVALRCDPISGHVSLFWYQQALGQGPEFLTYFQNEAQLDKSGLPSDRFFAERPEGSVSTLKIQRTQQEDSAVYLCASSLGADSNQPQHFGDGTRLSIL.

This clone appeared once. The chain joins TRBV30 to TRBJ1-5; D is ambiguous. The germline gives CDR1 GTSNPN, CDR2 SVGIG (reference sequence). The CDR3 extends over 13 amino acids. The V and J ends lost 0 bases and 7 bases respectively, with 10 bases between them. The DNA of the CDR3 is TGTGCCTGGAGTGTAGAGGGTGGGCAGCCCCAGCATTTT. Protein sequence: CAWSVEGGQPQHF.

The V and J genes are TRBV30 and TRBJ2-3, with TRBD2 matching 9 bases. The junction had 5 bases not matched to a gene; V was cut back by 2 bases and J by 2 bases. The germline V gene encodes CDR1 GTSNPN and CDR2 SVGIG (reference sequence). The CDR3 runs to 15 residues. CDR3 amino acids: CAWSRASGNTDTQYF. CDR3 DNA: TGTGCCTGGAGTAGGGCTAGCGGGAACACAGATACGCAGTATTTT.

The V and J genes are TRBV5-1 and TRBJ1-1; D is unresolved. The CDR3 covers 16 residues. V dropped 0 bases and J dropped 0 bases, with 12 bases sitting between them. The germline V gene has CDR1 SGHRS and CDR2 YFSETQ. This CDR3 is CASSLGVRLMNTEAFF. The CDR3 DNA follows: TGCGCCAGCAGCTTGGGTGTCAGATTAATGAACACTGAAGCTTTCTTT.

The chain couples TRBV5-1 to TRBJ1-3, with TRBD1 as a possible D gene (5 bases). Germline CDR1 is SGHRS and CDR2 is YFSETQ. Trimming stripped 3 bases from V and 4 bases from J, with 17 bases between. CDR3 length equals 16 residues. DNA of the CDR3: TGCGCCAGCAGCTCCTCGGGCAGGGCTGCAGGAAACACCATATATTTT. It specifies CASSSSGRAAGNTIYF.

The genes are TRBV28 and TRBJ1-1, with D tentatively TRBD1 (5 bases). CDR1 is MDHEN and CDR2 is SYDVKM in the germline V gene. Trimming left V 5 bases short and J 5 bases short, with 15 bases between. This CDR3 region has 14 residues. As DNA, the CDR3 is TGTGCCAGCAGTCACCAGGGAGGGTGGACTGAAGCTTTCTTT. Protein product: CASSHQGGWTEAFF.

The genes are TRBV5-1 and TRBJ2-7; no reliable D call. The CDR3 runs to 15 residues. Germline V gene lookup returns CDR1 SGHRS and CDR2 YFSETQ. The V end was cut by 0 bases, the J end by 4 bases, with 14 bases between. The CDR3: CASSLVGEQGYEQYF. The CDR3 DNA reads TGCGCCAGCAGCTTGGTAGGAGAGCAAGGATACGAGCAGTACTTC.

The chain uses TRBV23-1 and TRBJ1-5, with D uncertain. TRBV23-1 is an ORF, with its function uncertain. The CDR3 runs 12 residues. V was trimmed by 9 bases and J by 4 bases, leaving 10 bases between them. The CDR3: CARGGVNQPQHF. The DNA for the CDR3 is TGCGCCAGAGGAGGAGTGAATCAGCCCCAGCATTTT.

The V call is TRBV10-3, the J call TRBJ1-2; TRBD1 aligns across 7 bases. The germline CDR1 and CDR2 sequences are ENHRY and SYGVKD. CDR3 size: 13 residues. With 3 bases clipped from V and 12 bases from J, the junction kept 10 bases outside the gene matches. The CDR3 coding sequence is TGTGCCATCAGTGACCCCGAAAGACAGGGAGACACCTTC. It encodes CAISDPERQGDTF.

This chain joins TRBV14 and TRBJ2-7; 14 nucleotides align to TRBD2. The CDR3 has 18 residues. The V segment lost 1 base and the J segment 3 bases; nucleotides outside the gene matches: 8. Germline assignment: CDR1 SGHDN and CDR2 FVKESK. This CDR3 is CASSQASSGLAGDYEQYF. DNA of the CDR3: TGTGCCAGCAGCCAAGCCTCGTCGGGACTAGCGGGAGACTACGAGCAGTACTTC.

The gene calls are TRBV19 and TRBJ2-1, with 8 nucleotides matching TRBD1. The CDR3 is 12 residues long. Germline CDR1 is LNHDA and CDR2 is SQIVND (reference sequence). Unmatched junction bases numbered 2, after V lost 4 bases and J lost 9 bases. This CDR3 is CASSTGGIEQFF. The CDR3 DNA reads TGTGCCAGTAGTACAGGGGGCATTGAGCAGTTCTTC.

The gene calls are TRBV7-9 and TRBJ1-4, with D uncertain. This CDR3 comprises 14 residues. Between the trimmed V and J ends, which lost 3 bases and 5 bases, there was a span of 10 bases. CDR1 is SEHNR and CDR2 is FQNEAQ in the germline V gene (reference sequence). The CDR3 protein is CASSFFDGNEKLFF. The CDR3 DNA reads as TGTGCCAGCAGCTTCTTCGACGGGAATGAAAAACTGTTTTTT.

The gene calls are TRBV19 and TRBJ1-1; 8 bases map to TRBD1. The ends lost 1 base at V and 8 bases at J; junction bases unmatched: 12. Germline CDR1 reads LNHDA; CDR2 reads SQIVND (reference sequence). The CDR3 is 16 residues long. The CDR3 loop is CASSIGGQGAVREAFF. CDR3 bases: TGTGCCAGTAGTATAGGGGGCCAGGGGGCGGTAAGGGAAGCTTTCTTT.

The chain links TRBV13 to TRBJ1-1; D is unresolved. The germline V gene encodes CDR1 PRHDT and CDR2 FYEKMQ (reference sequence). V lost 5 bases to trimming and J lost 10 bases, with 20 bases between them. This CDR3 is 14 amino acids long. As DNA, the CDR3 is TGTGCCAGCAGCGCGAAGCACAGAAAACAAGGAGCTTTCTTT. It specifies CASSAKHRKQGAFF.

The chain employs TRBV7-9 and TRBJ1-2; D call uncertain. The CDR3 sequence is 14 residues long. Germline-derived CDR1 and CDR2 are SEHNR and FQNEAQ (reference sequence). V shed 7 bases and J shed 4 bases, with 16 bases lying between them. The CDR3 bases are TGTGCCAGCATAAGGTCAGGAAACTTCTATGGCTACACCTTC. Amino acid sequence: CASIRSGNFYGYTF.

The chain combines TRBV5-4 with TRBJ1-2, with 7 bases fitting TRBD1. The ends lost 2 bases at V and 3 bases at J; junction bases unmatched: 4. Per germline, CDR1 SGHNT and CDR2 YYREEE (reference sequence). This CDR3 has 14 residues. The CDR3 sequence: CASSLTGAHYGYTF. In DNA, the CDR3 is TGTGCCAGCAGCTTAACAGGGGCCCACTATGGCTACACCTTC.